The present T cell receptor (beta chain) was sequenced within a study of T-cell memory formation after mild COVID-19. Findings and limits, study-wide: Memory from before infection featured some responding clones, which suggests cross-reactive memory joined. Contracting CD8+ clones were enriched in EMRA, CD4+ mainly in CM and EM.

TCRdb re-called the 5' RACE reads with MiXCR, one entry per CDR3 protein. The sample has around 420,000 distinct CDR3 sequences; 24% are singletons. Remarks on this clonotype: The antigen is not known.

The length of the CDR3 is 15 residues. Trimming shortened V by 1 base and J by 0 bases, and 9 bases separated the two germline ends. Germline CDR1 and CDR2: SGHTA and FQGNSA. Sequencing was done on a sample of PBMCs or a T cell subset sorted from them (not recorded which). The TCR was taken from an adult woman who had mild COVID-19 (a few samples of this study predate the infection). Cell type and time point are not known. The gene calls are TRBV7-2 and TRBJ1-1, with D hard to call. CDR3 protein: CASSLDDGMNTEAFF. The CDR3 coding sequence is TGTGCCAGCAGCTTAGACGACGGGATGAACACTGAAGCTTTCTTT. The variable domain in full, completed from reference TRBV7-2 and TRBJ1-1, reads GAGVSQSPSNKVTEKGKDVELRCDPISGHTALYWYRQSLGQGLEFLIYFQGNSAPDKSGLPSDRFSAERTGGSVSTLTIQRTQQEDSAVYLCASSLDDGMNTEAFFGQGTRLTVV.